This T cell receptor (beta chain) came from a study of response to subunit inactivated influenza vaccine. One entry per CDR3 protein results from TCRdb running MiXCR on the RT-PCR reads. The table records approximately 530,000 distinct CDR3 sequences, under 9% of them present only once. V was clipped by 5 bases and J by 4 bases, with 15 bases between them. CDR3 size: 15 residues. Germline V gives CDR1 SGHKS, CDR2 YYEKEE (reference sequence). Only a few counts were recorded for this clonotype. V is TRBV5-5 and J is TRBJ2-2; D is undetermined. The clonotype originates from a man in his fifties or sixties who received an inactivated influenza vaccine. This material consisted of PBMCs from blood, taken roughly 24 months after vaccination. This CDR3 reads CASSLEGSGTGELFF. The CDR3 DNA follows: TGTGCCAGCAGTCTGGAAGGGTCAGGCACCGGGGAGCTGTTTTTT. Complete variable domain (other parts from reference TRBV5-5 and TRBJ2-2): DAGVTQSPTHLIKTRGQQVTLRCSPISGHKSVSWYQQVLGQGPQFIFQYYEKEERGRGNFPDRFSARQFPNYSSELNVNALLLGDSALYLCASSLEGSGTGELFFGEGSRLTVL.